This TCR beta chain was captured by sequencing in a study of shared clonotypes between healthy human individuals. Positively selected for CCR7, the CD45RO-negative cells used as naive CD8 cells excluded terminally differentiated effector memory CD45RA+ cells. V gave up 7 bases and J gave up 4 bases; unmatched junction bases: 4. Per germline, CDR1 MNHEY and CDR2 SMNVEV (reference sequence). The CDR3 has 14 residues. Method: immunoSEQ multiplex PCR; TCRdb's copy keeps in-frame clones and lacks some. The data show hundreds of thousands of clones, over 95% seen once. This clone came up once. The clonotype originates from a woman younger than 45 in good health. The chain links TRBV27 to TRBJ1-4; 9 bases match TRBD1. The sequenced sample consisted of naive CD8+ T cells sorted from blood. CDR3 bases: TGTGCCAGCACGCCGACAGGGGGTAATGAAAAACTGTTTTTT. Its protein product is CASTPTGGNEKLFF. The variable domain in full, completed from reference TRBV27 and TRBJ1-4, reads EAQVTQNPRYLITVTGKKLTVTCSQNMNHEYMSWYRQDPGLGLRQIYYSMNVEVTDKGDVPEGYKVSRKEKRNFPLILESPSPNQTSLYFCASTPTGGNEKLFFGSGTQLSVL.